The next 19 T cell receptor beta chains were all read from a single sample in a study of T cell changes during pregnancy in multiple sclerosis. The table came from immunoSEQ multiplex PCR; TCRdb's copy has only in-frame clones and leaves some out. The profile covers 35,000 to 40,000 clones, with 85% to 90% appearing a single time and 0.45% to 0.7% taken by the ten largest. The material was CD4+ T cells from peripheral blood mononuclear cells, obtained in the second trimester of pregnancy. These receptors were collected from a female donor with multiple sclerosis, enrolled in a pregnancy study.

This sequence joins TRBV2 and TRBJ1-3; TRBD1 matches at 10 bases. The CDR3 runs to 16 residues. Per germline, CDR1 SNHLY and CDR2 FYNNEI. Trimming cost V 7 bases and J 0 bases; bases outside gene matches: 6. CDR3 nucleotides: TGTGCCAGCAAATGGACAGGGGGGAGCTCTGGAAACACCATATATTTT. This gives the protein CASKWTGGSSGNTIYF.

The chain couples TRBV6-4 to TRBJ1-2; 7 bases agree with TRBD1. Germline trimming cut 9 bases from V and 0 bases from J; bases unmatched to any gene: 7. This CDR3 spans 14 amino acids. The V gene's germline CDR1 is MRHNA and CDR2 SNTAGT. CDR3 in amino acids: CARDRESPNYGYTF. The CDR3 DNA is TGTGCCAGAGACAGGGAGTCACCTAACTATGGCTACACCTTC.

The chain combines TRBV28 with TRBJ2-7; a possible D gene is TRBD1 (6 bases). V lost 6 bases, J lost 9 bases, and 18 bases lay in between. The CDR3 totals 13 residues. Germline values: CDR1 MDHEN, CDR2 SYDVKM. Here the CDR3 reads CASRRTELVGQYF. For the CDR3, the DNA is TGTGCCAGCAGAAGGACAGAACTGGTCGGGCAGTACTTC.

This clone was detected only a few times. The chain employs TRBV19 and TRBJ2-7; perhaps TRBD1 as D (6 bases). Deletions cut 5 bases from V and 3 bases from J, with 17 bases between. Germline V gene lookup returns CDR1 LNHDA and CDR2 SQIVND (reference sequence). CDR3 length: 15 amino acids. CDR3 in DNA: TGTGCCAGTAGTCTCCAGGGGACGGGCTACTACGAGCAGTACTTC. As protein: CASSLQGTGYYEQYF.

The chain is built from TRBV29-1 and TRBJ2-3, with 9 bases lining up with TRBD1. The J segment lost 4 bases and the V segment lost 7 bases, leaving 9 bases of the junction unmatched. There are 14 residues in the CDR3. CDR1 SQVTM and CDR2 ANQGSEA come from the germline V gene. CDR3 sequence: CSADTGGEADTQYF. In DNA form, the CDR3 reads TGCAGCGCAGATACAGGGGGCGAGGCAGATACGCAGTATTTT.

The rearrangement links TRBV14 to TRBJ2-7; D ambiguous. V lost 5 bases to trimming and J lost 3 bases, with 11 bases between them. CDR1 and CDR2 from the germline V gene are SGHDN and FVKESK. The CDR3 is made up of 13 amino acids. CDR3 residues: CASSVSSFYEQYF. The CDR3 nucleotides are TGTGCCAGCAGCGTGTCTAGTTTCTACGAGCAGTACTTC.

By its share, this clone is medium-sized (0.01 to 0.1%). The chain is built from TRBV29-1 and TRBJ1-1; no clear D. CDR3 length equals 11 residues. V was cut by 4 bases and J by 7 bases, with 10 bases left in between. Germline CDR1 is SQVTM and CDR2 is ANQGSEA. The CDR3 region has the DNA TGCAGCGTTGCCCCGGGTATTGAAGCTTTCTTT. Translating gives CSVAPGIEAFF.

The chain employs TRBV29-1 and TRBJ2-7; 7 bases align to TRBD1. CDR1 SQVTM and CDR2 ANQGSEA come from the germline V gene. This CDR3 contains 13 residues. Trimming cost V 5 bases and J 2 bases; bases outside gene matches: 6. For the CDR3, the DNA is TGCAGCGTTCGACAGGGCCCGGCCTACGAGCAGTACTTC. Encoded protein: CSVRQGPAYEQYF.

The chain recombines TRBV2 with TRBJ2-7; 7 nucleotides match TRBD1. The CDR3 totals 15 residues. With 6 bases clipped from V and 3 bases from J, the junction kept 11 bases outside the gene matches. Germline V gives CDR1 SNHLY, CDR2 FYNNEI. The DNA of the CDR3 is TGTGCCAGCAGGAGAAGACAGGGTGAGAACTACGAGCAGTACTTC. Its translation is CASRRRQGENYEQYF.

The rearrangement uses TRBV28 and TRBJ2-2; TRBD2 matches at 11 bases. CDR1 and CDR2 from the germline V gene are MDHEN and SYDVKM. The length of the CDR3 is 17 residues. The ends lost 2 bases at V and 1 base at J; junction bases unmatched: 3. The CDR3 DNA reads TGTGCCAGCAGTTTACCGGGACTAGCGGAGAACACCGGGGAGCTGTTTTTT. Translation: CASSLPGLAENTGELFF.

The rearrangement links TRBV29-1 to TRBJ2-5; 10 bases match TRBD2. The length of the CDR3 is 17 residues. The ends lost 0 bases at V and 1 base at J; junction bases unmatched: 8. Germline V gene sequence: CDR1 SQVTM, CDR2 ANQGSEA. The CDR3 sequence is CSVEDSPLAGAQETQYF. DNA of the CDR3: TGCAGCGTTGAAGATTCTCCCCTAGCGGGAGCCCAAGAGACCCAGTACTTC.

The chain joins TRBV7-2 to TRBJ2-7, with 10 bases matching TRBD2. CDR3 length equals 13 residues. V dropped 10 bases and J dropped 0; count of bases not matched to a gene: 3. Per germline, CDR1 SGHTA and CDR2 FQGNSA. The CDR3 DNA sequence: TGTGCCACAGGACTAGCGGCCTCCTACGAGCAGTACTTC. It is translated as CATGLAASYEQYF.

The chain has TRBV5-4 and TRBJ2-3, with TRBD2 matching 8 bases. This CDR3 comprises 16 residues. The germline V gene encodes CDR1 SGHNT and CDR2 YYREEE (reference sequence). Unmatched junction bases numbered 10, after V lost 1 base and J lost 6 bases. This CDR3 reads CASSLSAGGPGDTQYF. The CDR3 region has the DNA TGTGCCAGCAGCTTGTCGGCGGGAGGTCCTGGGGATACGCAGTATTTT.

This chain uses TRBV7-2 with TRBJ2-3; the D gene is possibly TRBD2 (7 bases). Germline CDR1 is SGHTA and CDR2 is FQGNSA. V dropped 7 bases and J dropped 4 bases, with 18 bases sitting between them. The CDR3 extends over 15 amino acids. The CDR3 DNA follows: TGTGCCAGCAAGGGGGGCGGGAGTGGCGCAGATACGCAGTATTTT. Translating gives CASKGGGSGADTQYF.

The CDR3 DNA follows: TGTGCCAGCAGCTTGGGCCTAGCGGGAGTAAACAATGAGCAGTTCTTC. Protein product: CASSLGLAGVNNEQFF. The chain employs TRBV5-4 and TRBJ2-1, with TRBD2 matching over 10 bases. The length of the CDR3 is 16 residues. Trimming cost V 0 bases and J 5 bases; bases outside gene matches: 5. Germline V gives CDR1 SGHNT, CDR2 YYREEE (reference sequence).

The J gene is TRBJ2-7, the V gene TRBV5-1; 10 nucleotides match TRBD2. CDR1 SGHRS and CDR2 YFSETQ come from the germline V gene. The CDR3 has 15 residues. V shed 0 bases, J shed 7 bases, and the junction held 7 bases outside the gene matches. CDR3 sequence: CASSLVLAGAGEQYF. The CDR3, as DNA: TGCGCCAGCAGCTTGGTTCTAGCGGGAGCAGGGGAGCAGTACTTC.

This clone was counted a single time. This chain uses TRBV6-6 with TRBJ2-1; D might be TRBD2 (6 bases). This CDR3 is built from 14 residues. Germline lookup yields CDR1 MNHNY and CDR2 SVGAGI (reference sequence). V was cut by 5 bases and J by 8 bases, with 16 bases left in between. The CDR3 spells CASSLGGARDEQFF. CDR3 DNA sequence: TGTGCCAGCAGTCTTGGAGGGGCTAGGGATGAGCAGTTCTTC.

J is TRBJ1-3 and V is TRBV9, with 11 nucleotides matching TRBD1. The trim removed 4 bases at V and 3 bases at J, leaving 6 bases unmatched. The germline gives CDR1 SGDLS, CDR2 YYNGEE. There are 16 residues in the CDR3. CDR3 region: CASSPRTGGFGNTIYF. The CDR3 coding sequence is TGTGCCAGCAGCCCTCGGACAGGGGGCTTTGGAAACACCATATATTTT.

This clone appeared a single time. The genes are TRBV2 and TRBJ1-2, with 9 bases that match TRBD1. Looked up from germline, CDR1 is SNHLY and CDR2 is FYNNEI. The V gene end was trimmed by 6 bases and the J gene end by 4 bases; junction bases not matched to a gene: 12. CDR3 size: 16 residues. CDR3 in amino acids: CASSVLQGAVTYGYTF. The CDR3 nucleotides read TGTGCCAGCAGCGTCCTACAGGGGGCCGTTACCTATGGCTACACCTTC.